This TCR beta chain was observed in a study of early stage breast cancer tumors. Study-wide points: Blood repertoires resembled normal breast more than tumor.

This CDR3 spans 15 amino acids. Germline CDR1 GTSNPN, CDR2 SVGIG (reference sequence). The ends were cut back, 2 bases at V and 0 bases at J, with 13 bases in the middle. Assay: immunoSEQ multiplex PCR; the TCRdb copy retains only in-frame clones and omits some. The sample includes about 21,000 clones, 76% seen only once; the top ten take about a quarter. In the case of this clone: Its target is not known.

Sequences were obtained from blood. V usage is TRBV30 and J usage is TRBJ1-1; D gene ambiguous. The source is a person aged 55 to 75 with breast cancer. CDR3 nucleotide sequence: TGTGCCTGGAGTAGGACTTGGGGTATGAACACTGAAGCTTTCTTT. Translation: CAWSRTWGMNTEAFF.